Reported below is one T cell receptor (beta chain). The data belong to a study of molecular identifiers for immune sequencing clone quantification. TCRdb re-called the PCR reads with MiXCR, one entry per CDR3 protein. The repertoire has more than 450,000 distinct CDR3 sequences, 20% to 25% of them found once; the top ten carry about 0.84%. With V trimmed by 4 bases and J by 2 bases, 9 bases remained unmatched. The CDR3 runs 17 residues. Germline V gene lookup returns CDR1 SEHNR and CDR2 FQNEAQ (reference sequence). The chain has TRBV7-9 and TRBJ2-1, with 9 bases fitting TRBD2. This clonotype was obtained from a human donor in good health. Some libraries in this study had Jurkat cell RNA spiked in. Sequencing was carried out using naive CD8+ T cells from blood, with Jurkat cell RNA spiked in. Subset described: FACS-sorted CD8+CD4-CCR7+CD45RA+ naive T cells. CDR3 bases: TGTGCCAGCAGCTCGGATGGAATAGCGGGAGCCTACAATGAGCAGTTCTTC. Its translation is CASSSDGIAGAYNEQFF.